This T cell receptor beta chain was identified in a study of monozygotic twins with inflammatory bowel disease. TCRdb processed the 5' RACE reads again and assigns one entry to each CDR3 protein, with no DNA. The sample table sets out under 200,000 distinct CDR3 sequences. RNA in its total form was extracted from whole blood, and T cells were not sorted. This CDR3 contains 12 residues. The germline V gene encodes CDR1 SQVTM and CDR2 ANQGSEA. Sequenced: blood. This receptor was identified in a human donor with ulcerative colitis or Crohn's disease, or a healthy co-twin of an affected twin (not recorded which). The chain combines TRBV29-1 with TRBJ1-2. CDR3 in amino acids: CSSRSMGYGYTF.